Each of the 32 T cell receptor beta chains below was sequenced from the same sample in a study of control samples from healthy donors and cancer patients. Assay used: immunoSEQ multiplex PCR; TCRdb lists only in-frame clones, some missing. The data contain around 42,000 clones, roughly 94% of them singletons. Sequencing was carried out using blood. The receptors shown here come from a man aged 60 to 69 in good health.

The chain recombines TRBV18 with TRBJ2-3; perhaps TRBD2 as D (6 bases). The CDR3 covers 15 residues. Germline CDR1 reads KGHSH; CDR2 reads LQKENI. Trimming stripped 2 bases from V and 2 bases from J, with 11 bases between. The CDR3, as DNA: TGTGCCAGCTCACCAACCCCGGGAGCCACAGATACGCAGTATTTT. Translating gives CASSPTPGATDTQYF. The whole variable domain, remainder taken from reference TRBV18 and TRBJ2-3, is NAGVMQNPRHLVRRRGQEARLRCSPMKGHSHVYWYRQLPEEGLKFMVYLQKENIIDESGMPKERFSAEFPKEGPSILRIQQVVRGDSAAYFCASSPTPGATDTQYFGPGTRLTVL.

The gene calls are TRBV28 and TRBJ2-7, with D tentatively TRBD2 (5 bases). V was clipped by 11 bases and J by 0 bases, with 14 bases between them. Germline CDR1 and CDR2: MDHEN and SYDVKM. The CDR3 runs 13 residues. CDR3 in DNA: TGTGCCGCCCGAGGGCCTTCCTCCTACGAGCAGTACTTC. This gives the protein CAARGPSSYEQYF.

This clone appeared once. J is TRBJ2-7 and V is TRBV12-3 or TRBV12-4; D is uncertain. The CDR3 runs to 12 residues. V lost 6 bases, J lost 6 bases, and 12 bases lay in between. CDR3 in DNA: TGTGCCAGCAGCAACGCCCGAGGCGAGCAGTACTTC. Residues: CASSNARGEQYF.

The chain joins TRBV28 to TRBJ1-1; possible D gene TRBD1, 5 bases. There are 12 residues in the CDR3. Per germline, CDR1 MDHEN and CDR2 SYDVKM. V dropped 8 bases and J dropped 1 base, with 8 bases sitting between them. The CDR3 reads CASGTSNTEAFF. Here the CDR3 DNA reads TGTGCCAGCGGGACGTCGAACACTGAAGCTTTCTTT.

The rearrangement links TRBV6-1 to TRBJ2-5; D might be TRBD1 or TRBD2, each matching 6 bases. Germline V CDR1 and CDR2: MNHNS, SASEGT. The CDR3 is 14 residues long. V was cut by 2 bases and J by 5 bases, with 12 bases left in between. Here the CDR3 reads CASSESWGAETQYF. CDR3 sequence (DNA): TGTGCCAGCAGTGAATCTTGGGGGGCGGAGACCCAGTACTTC.

This clone was picked up one time. J is TRBJ2-1 and V is TRBV2; D remains ambiguous. Per the germline V gene, CDR1 is SNHLY and CDR2 is FYNNEI. The CDR3 consists of 15 residues. The V end lost 0 bases, the J end lost 11 bases, and 17 bases lay between the germline ends. CDR3 DNA: TGTGCCAGCAGTGAAGCCCCTGTGGGTAGAGACAAGCAGTTCTTC. Translated, it gives CASSEAPVGRDKQFF. The full variable domain, in which reference TRBV2 and TRBJ2-1 provide the parts outside the CDR3, is EPEVTQTPSHQVTQMGQEVILRCVPISNHLYFYWYRQILGQKVEFLVSFYNNEISEKSEIFDDQFSVERPDGSNFTLKIRSTKLEDSAMYFCASSEAPVGRDKQFFGPGTRLTVL.

The chain employs TRBV27 and TRBJ1-6, with TRBD1 identical over 8 bases. From germline, CDR1 is MNHEY and CDR2 SMNVEV (reference sequence). The ends lost 5 bases at V and 9 bases at J; junction bases unmatched: 9. The CDR3 is 15 residues long. For the CDR3, the DNA is TGTGCCAGCAGTCCTACCAGGGGGCCGGCTTCACCCCTCCACTTT. Translation gives CASSPTRGPASPLHF.

The chain has TRBV20-1 and TRBJ1-1; 7 bases map to TRBD1. After removal of 3 bases from V and 0 bases from J, the junction contained 4 bases not matched to a gene. The CDR3 loop spans 14 amino acids. Germline values: CDR1 DFQATT, CDR2 SNEGSKA (reference sequence). In DNA, the CDR3 is TGCAGTGCTAGTAGGGGGCCAGTGAACACTGAAGCTTTCTTT. Residues: CSASRGPVNTEAFF.

The chain recombines TRBV5-6 with TRBJ1-2, with TRBD1 identical over 7 bases. Germline loops: CDR1 SGHDT, CDR2 YYEEEE. Trimming removed 4 bases from V and 0 bases from J; junction bases left unmatched: 12. CDR3 length: 17 amino acids. CDR3 loop: CASSRQGLLSANYGYTF. The CDR3 nucleotides are TGTGCCAGCAGCAGACAGGGATTACTTTCGGCTAACTATGGCTACACCTTC.

This rearrangement joins TRBV19 to TRBJ1-1; 7 nucleotides align to TRBD1. Germline trimming cut 5 bases from V and 10 bases from J; bases unmatched to any gene: 7. The CDR3 has 12 residues. Per the germline V gene, CDR1 is LNHDA and CDR2 is SQIVND (reference sequence). The CDR3 spells CASSYGAGGAFF. The DNA for the CDR3 is TGTGCCAGTAGTTATGGGGCAGGGGGAGCTTTCTTT.

This chain links TRBV5-6 with TRBJ2-5, with D perhaps matching TRBD1 (6 bases). Germline V gives CDR1 SGHDT, CDR2 YYEEEE. This CDR3 has 16 residues. V lost 0 bases, J lost 1 base, and 13 bases lay in between. CDR3 DNA sequence: TGTGCCAGCAGCTTGGATCCAGGGGCCGTCCAAGAGACCCAGTACTTC. Its translation: CASSLDPGAVQETQYF.

The chain links TRBV10-1 to TRBJ2-3; D is unresolved. This CDR3 is built from 11 residues. Deletions cut 2 bases from V and 6 bases from J, with 3 bases between. Germline lookup yields CDR1 WNHNN and CDR2 SYGVQD (reference sequence). The CDR3 region is CASSERDTQYF. The CDR3, as DNA: TGCGCCAGCAGTGAGAGGGATACGCAGTATTTT.

The rearrangement links TRBV5-4 to TRBJ2-7; D is ambiguous. The CDR3 contains 13 residues. V dropped 0 bases and J dropped 4 bases, with 8 bases sitting between them. Germline V CDR1 and CDR2: SGHNT, YYREEE (reference sequence). Here the CDR3 reads CASSLAAGYEQYF. CDR3 DNA sequence: TGTGCCAGCAGCTTGGCGGCAGGTTACGAGCAGTACTTC.

The chain uses TRBV28 and TRBJ1-6; D is undetermined. Germline CDR1 MDHEN, CDR2 SYDVKM. Trimming removed 5 bases at V and 12 bases at J, with 14 bases between. The CDR3 totals 13 residues. The CDR3 DNA is TGTGCCAGCAGTCCAGGATACTTTCTACCCCTCCACTTT. Translation gives CASSPGYFLPLHF.

The J gene is TRBJ2-7, the V gene TRBV12-3 or TRBV12-4; D gene ambiguous. The CDR3 runs to 12 residues. Trimming removed 3 bases from V and 5 bases from J, with 8 bases in between. CDR3 amino acids: CASSFEINEQYF. Written as DNA, the CDR3 is TGTGCCAGCAGTTTCGAAATAAACGAGCAGTACTTC.

DNA of the CDR3: TGTGCCTGGAACCCGGACAGGTCCTACGAGCAGTACTTC. Its protein is CAWNPDRSYEQYF. The J gene is TRBJ2-7, the V gene TRBV30; TRBD1 matches at 7 bases. The ends lost 4 bases at V and 1 base at J; junction bases unmatched: 4. From germline, CDR1 is GTSNPN and CDR2 SVGIG (reference sequence). This CDR3 has 13 residues.

This chain connects TRBV7-8 to TRBJ1-4; no clear D. Trimming took 5 bases from V and 6 from J, leaving 13 bases between them. The length of the CDR3 is 14 residues. Germline-derived CDR1 and CDR2 are SGHVS and FQNEAQ. DNA of the CDR3: TGTGCCAGCAGCCCCAGTTCGAGGGATGAAAAACTGTTTTTT. This sequence encodes CASSPSSRDEKLFF.

V is TRBV11-2 and J is TRBJ2-7; D not resolved. Germline loops: CDR1 SGHAT, CDR2 FQNNGV. V was cut by 0 bases and J by 6 bases, with 3 bases left in between. CDR3 length: 11 residues. The CDR3 nucleotides read TGTGCCAGCAGCTTAGATCGCGAGCAGTACTTC. Translated: CASSLDREQYF.

This chain connects TRBV4-1 to TRBJ2-2, with D perhaps matching TRBD2 (5 bases). Trimming shortened V by 4 bases and J by 2 bases, and 11 bases separated the two germline ends. Germline CDR1 and CDR2: MGHRA and YSYEKL. This CDR3 is 15 amino acids long. The CDR3 DNA reads TGCGCCAGCAGCCCCAGAGGGCAAAACACCGGGGAGCTGTTTTTT. Its protein is CASSPRGQNTGELFF.

The chain couples TRBV19 to TRBJ1-1; 7 bases are shared with TRBD1. From germline, CDR1 is LNHDA and CDR2 SQIVND (reference sequence). The CDR3 consists of 15 residues. The trim removed 2 bases at V and 4 bases at J, leaving 7 bases unmatched. This CDR3 is CASSITATGSTEAFF. The CDR3 region has the DNA TGTGCCAGTAGTATAACGGCGACAGGGAGCACTGAAGCTTTCTTT.

J is TRBJ2-1 and V is TRBV4-2; possibly TRBD2 for D (5 bases). This CDR3 is 13 amino acids long. Trimming took 1 base from V and 12 from J, leaving 13 bases between them. Germline CDR1 reads LGHNA; CDR2 reads YNFKEQ. The CDR3 DNA reads as TGTGCCAGCAGCCAAGGGCTGACTAACGGGCAGTTCTTC. Translation: CASSQGLTNGQFF.

The chain employs TRBV12-3 or TRBV12-4 and TRBJ2-7, with D unclear. V lost 8 bases and J 9 bases, leaving 17 bases between the germline ends. The CDR3 is made up of 12 amino acids. CDR3 residues: CASGRSDIGQYF. The DNA of the CDR3 is TGTGCCAGCGGGCGGTCTGATATAGGGCAGTACTTC.

The CDR3 region is CASSPGQNTEAFF. DNA of the CDR3: TGTGCCAGCAGCCCGGGACAGAATACTGAAGCTTTCTTT. The chain uses TRBV7-3 and TRBJ1-1; 7 bases are shared with TRBD1. The CDR3 length is 13 residues. J lost 5 bases, V lost 5 bases, and 5 bases had no gene match. CDR1 SGHTA and CDR2 FQGTGA come from the germline V gene.

The CDR3 sequence: CASSTQSTSSYEQYF. The CDR3, as DNA: TGCGCCAGCAGTACACAGAGTACCTCGTCCTACGAGCAGTACTTC. The chain has TRBV5-1 and TRBJ2-7; no clear D. Germline V gene sequence: CDR1 SGHRS, CDR2 YFSETQ. Trimming pared 5 bases from V and 1 base from J, leaving 16 bases between. CDR3 size: 15 residues.

This clone occurred a few times. The chain couples TRBV28 to TRBJ2-5, with 8 bases matching TRBD2. Germline lookup yields CDR1 MDHEN and CDR2 SYDVKM. The ends lost 4 bases at V and 6 bases at J; junction bases unmatched: 13. This CDR3 has 16 amino acids. CDR3 sequence: CASSSLRSGSGKTQYF. CDR3 bases: TGTGCCAGCAGTTCCCTAAGGAGCGGGAGCGGAAAGACCCAGTACTTC.

The chain recombines TRBV7-2 with TRBJ2-3; 9 nucleotides line up with TRBD2. The germline V gene has CDR1 SGHTA and CDR2 FQGNSA. J lost 4 bases, V lost 0 bases, and 5 bases had no gene match. This CDR3 spans 16 amino acids. Written as DNA, the CDR3 is TGTGCCAGCAGCTTAGCGGCGGGAGGGCCTTCAGATACGCAGTATTTT. This translates into CASSLAAGGPSDTQYF. The full variable domain, rest sourced from reference TRBV7-2 and TRBJ2-3, is GAGVSQSPSNKVTEKGKDVELRCDPISGHTALYWYRQSLGQGLEFLIYFQGNSAPDKSGLPSDRFSAERTGGSVSTLTIQRTQQEDSAVYLCASSLAAGGPSDTQYFGPGTRLTVL.

The chain couples TRBV11-3 to TRBJ1-2; D is perhaps TRBD1 (6 bases). The CDR3 consists of 22 residues. Trimming cost V 0 bases and J 4 bases, with 33 bases left between them. Germline lookup yields CDR1 SGHNT and CDR2 YENEEA. The CDR3 region is CASSLDGLQPWTASYPLYGYTF. The DNA of the CDR3 is TGTGCCAGCAGCTTAGATGGTCTTCAACCTTGGACAGCCAGTTACCCTCTCTATGGCTACACCTTC.

The genes are TRBV6-5 and TRBJ1-1; 11 bases fit TRBD1. The CDR3 has 15 residues. Germline CDR1 MNHEY, CDR2 SVGAGI. The J segment lost 3 bases and the V segment lost 6 bases, leaving 6 bases of the junction unmatched. Written as DNA, the CDR3 is TGTGCCAGCAGCCCCCTGGGACAGGGGGACACTGAAGCTTTCTTT. It encodes CASSPLGQGDTEAFF.

The chain couples TRBV10-3 to TRBJ2-4; 11 nucleotides line up with TRBD1. There are 15 residues in the CDR3. The germline V gene encodes CDR1 ENHRY and CDR2 SYGVKD. The J segment lost 6 bases and the V segment lost 3 bases, leaving 4 bases of the junction unmatched. This chain's CDR3 is CAISDFGTGGNIQYF. CDR3 DNA sequence: TGTGCCATCAGTGATTTCGGGACAGGGGGAAACATTCAGTACTTC.

The chain has TRBV7-9 and TRBJ2-7; TRBD1 aligns across 7 bases. The V gene's germline CDR1 is SEHNR and CDR2 FQNEAQ (reference sequence). The V gene end was trimmed by 5 bases and the J gene end by 7 bases; junction bases not matched to a gene: 14. This CDR3 is 15 amino acids long. CDR3 amino acids: CASSIPGQVGHEQYF. The CDR3 nucleotides read TGTGCCAGCAGCATACCCGGACAGGTAGGCCATGAGCAGTACTTC. Full variable domain (rest looked up from reference TRBV7-9 and TRBJ2-7): DTGVSQNPRHKITKRGQNVTFRCDPISEHNRLYWYRQTLGQGPEFLTYFQNEAQLEKSRLLSDRFSAERPKGSFSTLEIQRTEQGDSAMYLCASSIPGQVGHEQYFGPGTRLTVT.

The chain has TRBV19 and TRBJ1-1; the match to TRBD1 covers 12 bases. Germline V gene data show CDR1 as LNHDA and CDR2 as SQIVND (reference sequence). The CDR3 sequence is 15 residues long. V gave up 7 bases and J gave up 4 bases; unmatched junction bases: 7. The CDR3 region is CASNPGQGAGTEAFF. CDR3 DNA: TGTGCCAGTAACCCGGGACAGGGGGCTGGCACTGAAGCTTTCTTT.

V gene TRBV29-1 combines with J gene TRBJ2-7, with D possibly TRBD2 on 6 matching bases. The germline V gene encodes CDR1 SQVTM and CDR2 ANQGSEA. The V end lost 4 bases, the J end lost 4 bases, and 14 bases lay between the germline ends. This CDR3 region has 13 residues. The DNA of the CDR3 is TGCAGCGTTGGGGAGGCGGGGATATACGAGCAGTACTTC. This encodes CSVGEAGIYEQYF.